This T cell receptor beta chain was found in a study of T-cell memory formation after mild COVID-19. Each CDR3 protein is one row after TCRdb ran MiXCR on the 5' RACE reads. The profile covers under 200,000 distinct CDR3 sequences, with 30% to 35% appearing a single time and around 12% taken by the ten largest. The germline gives CDR1 SEHNR, CDR2 FQNEAQ (reference sequence). The length of the CDR3 is 14 residues. V shed 5 bases and J shed 4 bases, with 14 bases lying between them. As for this clonotype: What it binds is unknown.

Overall study results and limits: Confirmation of SARS-CoV-2 specificity was lacking for second-wave clones peaking day 37.

This chain joins TRBV7-9 and TRBJ1-2, with D perhaps TRBD1 (6 bases). The receptor comes from an adult woman who had mild COVID-19 (a few samples of this study predate the infection). Cell type and time point are not known. Sequenced sample: PBMCs or a T cell subset sorted from them (not recorded which). The CDR3 reads CASSPRGTPYGYTF. For the CDR3, the DNA is TGTGCCAGCAGCCCCAGGGGTACACCCTATGGCTACACCTTC. Full variable domain (rest looked up from reference TRBV7-9 and TRBJ1-2): DTGVSQNPRHKITKRGQNVTFRCDPISEHNRLYWYRQTLGQGPEFLTYFQNEAQLEKSRLLSDRFSAERPKGSFSTLEIQRTEQGDSAMYLCASSPRGTPYGYTFGSGTRLTVV.